The 9 T cell receptor beta chains given below trace back to one sample, sequenced in a study of CD4 T cell repertoires in COVID-19. Produced via immunoSEQ multiplex PCR; TCRdb's table is partial and in-frame only. The table has tens of thousands of clones, under 90% seen once; the top ten hold about 0.5%. This sample comprised CD4+ T cells from peripheral blood, obtained after recovery from COVID-19. Receptors were obtained from a human donor who had COVID-19.

This clone was seen a single time. The gene calls are TRBV12-3 or TRBV12-4 and TRBJ2-4; D call uncertain. This CDR3 has 12 amino acids. Trimming cost V 11 bases and J 7 bases, with 15 bases left between them. CDR3 coding DNA: TGTGCCCGGTGGACGGGCGGCAACATTCAGTACTTC. Protein product: CARWTGGNIQYF.

The J gene is TRBJ2-1, the V gene TRBV10-3, with D possibly TRBD2 on 5 matching bases. V was trimmed by 4 bases and J by 0 bases, leaving 7 bases between them. CDR1 and CDR2 from the germline V gene are ENHRY and SYGVKD. The CDR3 loop spans 14 amino acids. This CDR3 reads CAISAGSSYNEQFF. CDR3 sequence (DNA): TGTGCCATCAGTGCGGGGAGCTCCTACAATGAGCAGTTCTTC.

V is TRBV7-8 and J is TRBJ2-5, with 10 bases matching TRBD1. CDR3 length: 13 residues. Germline-derived CDR1 and CDR2 are SGHVS and FQNEAQ. Unmatched junction bases numbered 1, after V lost 5 bases and J lost 4 bases. The CDR3 reads CASSRDRGETQYF. CDR3 nucleotides: TGTGCCAGCAGCCGGGACAGGGGAGAGACCCAGTACTTC.

The rearrangement uses TRBV5-6 and TRBJ1-1, with D hard to call. V lost 4 bases, J lost 0 bases, and 7 bases lay in between. Germline V gene data show CDR1 as SGHDT and CDR2 as YYEEEE. The CDR3 has 13 residues. CDR3 protein: CASSGALNTEAFF. In DNA, the CDR3 is TGTGCCAGCAGCGGCGCACTGAACACTGAAGCTTTCTTT. The entire variable domain, with the rest obtained from reference TRBV5-6 and TRBJ1-1, is as follows: DAGVTQSPTHLIKTRGQQVTLRCSPKSGHDTVSWYQQALGQGPQFIFQYYEEEERQRGNFPDRFSGHQFPNYSSELNVNALLLGDSALYLCASSGALNTEAFFGQGTRLTVV.

The rearrangement uses TRBV27 and TRBJ2-4; D remains unclear. The CDR3 loop spans 16 amino acids. Germline values: CDR1 MNHEY, CDR2 SMNVEV (reference sequence). The ends were cut back, 5 bases at V and 2 bases at J, with 16 bases in the middle. The CDR3 nucleotides read TGTGCCAGCAGTCGAACACTGTCCCACCCCAAAAACATTCAGTACTTC. Amino acid sequence: CASSRTLSHPKNIQYF.

The chain carries TRBV6-5 and TRBJ2-2; D possibly corresponds to TRBD2 (5 bases). The CDR3 loop spans 14 amino acids. Trimming removed 8 bases from V and 2 bases from J, with 12 bases in between. CDR1 MNHEY and CDR2 SVGAGI come from the germline V gene. The DNA for the CDR3 is TGTGCCAGCCCGAGCGGACCAAACACCGGGGAGCTGTTTTTT. This codes for CASPSGPNTGELFF.

The V call is TRBV19, the J call TRBJ1-4; the D gene is possibly TRBD1 (5 bases). The CDR3 has 13 amino acids. Germline V gene data show CDR1 as LNHDA and CDR2 as SQIVND (reference sequence). Trimming cost V 6 bases and J 7 bases, with 12 bases left between them. The CDR3 region is CASRGLGVEKLFF. DNA for the CDR3: TGTGCCAGTAGGGGTTTGGGGGTTGAAAAACTGTTTTTT.

CDR3 sequence reads: CASSPGVGTSGGQETQYF. The CDR3 DNA sequence: TGTGCCAGCTCACCCGGTGTAGGGACTAGCGGGGGCCAAGAGACCCAGTACTTC. V usage is TRBV18 and J usage is TRBJ2-5; 14 bases are a match to TRBD2. V lost 3 bases and J lost 1; bases outside the gene matches: 7. Germline loops: CDR1 KGHSH, CDR2 LQKENI. This CDR3 has 18 residues.

This chain links TRBV5-1 with TRBJ1-1; D is unclear. Germline assignment: CDR1 SGHRS and CDR2 YFSETQ. The CDR3 extends over 13 amino acids. The V gene lost 2 bases and the J gene lost 5 bases, with 10 bases spanning the gap. The CDR3 protein is CASSFRVSTEAFF. The DNA of the CDR3 is TGCGCCAGCAGCTTCCGGGTTTCGACTGAAGCTTTCTTT.